This passage covers 6 T cell receptor beta chains from one sample sequenced in a study of response to subunit inactivated influenza vaccine. MiXCR, run by TCRdb on the RT-PCR reads, gives a single entry per CDR3 protein. Of fewer than 350,000 distinct CDR3 sequences listed, 20% to 25% were seen once; the top ten hold about a tenth. The sequences come from PBMCs from blood, collected about 20 months after vaccination. These receptors were obtained from a man aged 50-75 years who received an inactivated influenza vaccine.

V gene TRBV7-9 combines with J gene TRBJ1-2, with D tentatively TRBD1 (6 bases). The CDR3 has 12 residues. Germline values: CDR1 SEHNR, CDR2 FQNEAQ (reference sequence). Between the trimmed V and J ends, which lost 5 bases and 9 bases, there was a span of 13 bases. In DNA form, the CDR3 reads TGTGCCAGCAGCGGCGGACAGTCCCGCTACACCTTC. Translated, it gives CASSGGQSRYTF. Full variable domain (remainder filled in from reference TRBV7-9 and TRBJ1-2): DTGVSQNPRHKITKRGQNVTFRCDPISEHNRLYWYRQTLGQGPEFLTYFQNEAQLEKSRLLSDRFSAERPKGSFSTLEIQRTEQGDSAMYLCASSGGQSRYTFGSGTRLTVV.

In its sample, this clonotype was seen a few times. The chain combines TRBV20-1 with TRBJ1-4; maybe TRBD1 (6 bases). This CDR3 has 14 amino acids. V was clipped by 2 bases and J by 7 bases, with 14 bases between them. Per the germline V gene, CDR1 is DFQATT and CDR2 is SNEGSKA (reference sequence). CDR3 protein: CSARRGFGREKLFF. The CDR3 DNA is TGCAGTGCTAGAAGGGGGTTTGGCCGTGAAAAACTGTTTTTT.

The chain is built from TRBV5-5 and TRBJ1-1; a possible D gene is TRBD1 (5 bases). The CDR3 is 13 amino acids. Between the trimmed V and J ends, which lost 1 base and 4 bases, there was a span of 8 bases. Germline CDR1 reads SGHKS; CDR2 reads YYEKEE (reference sequence). CDR3 protein: CASSLRDGTEAFF. For the CDR3, the DNA is TGTGCCAGCAGCTTGCGGGACGGCACTGAAGCTTTCTTT.

This sequence joins TRBV25-1 and TRBJ1-2; 8 bases match TRBD1. V was clipped by 3 bases and J by 9 bases; unmatched bases: 9. The CDR3 runs to 14 residues. The germline CDR1 and CDR2 sequences are MGHDK and SYGVNS. The CDR3 DNA reads TGTGCCAGCAGTGACGGAGGACAGGGTGCTTGCTACACCTTC. Amino acid sequence: CASSDGGQGACYTF.

V usage is TRBV29-1 and J usage is TRBJ1-1; the D gene is possibly TRBD1 (6 bases). From germline, CDR1 is SQVTM and CDR2 ANQGSEA. CDR3 length: 15 amino acids. The V and J ends lost 5 bases and 2 bases respectively, with 18 bases between them. The CDR3 bases are TGCAGCGTTAAAAAGACGACAGGCTCCAACACTGAAGCTTTCTTT. Protein: CSVKKTTGSNTEAFF.

This rearrangement joins TRBV24-1 to TRBJ2-1, with a tentative D call TRBD1 (5 bases). CDR1 and CDR2 (germline): KGHDR, SFDVKD. V lost 7 bases to trimming and J lost 5 bases, with 8 bases between them. The CDR3 loop spans 12 amino acids. CDR3 in DNA: TGTGCCACCAGGACAGCTCACAATGAGCAGTTCTTC. Residues: CATRTAHNEQFF.